This T cell receptor (beta chain) was captured by sequencing in a study of shared clonotypes between healthy human individuals. Study-wide background: For every donor, three CD4 naive, three CD4 memory, two CD8 naive and one CD8 memory plates were used. Regarding the study as a whole: Represented diversity (both genetic and exposure-history) was limited by the small number of donors. Researchers sampled blood only, noting tissue repertoires likely differ.

Comment on this clone: What it binds is not known.

Repertoires were generated with immunoSEQ multiplex PCR, while TCRdb's copy carries only in-frame clones and drops some. The data contain 950,000 to 1,100,000 clones, about 75% of them singletons. The sample consisted of memory CD4+ T cells sorted from blood. Subset: CD45RA-negative fraction. The TCR originated in a man aged 18 to 29 in good health.

CDR3 DNA sequence: TGCGCCAGCAGTAGTGGGACGGATTCACCCCTCCACTTT. Translating gives CASSSGTDSPLHF. The rearrangement joins TRBV10-1 to TRBJ1-6, with D possibly being TRBD1 (5 bases). Trimming stripped 5 bases from V and 8 bases from J, with 10 bases between. The CDR3 covers 13 residues. The germline V gene has CDR1 WNHNN and CDR2 SYGVQD (reference sequence).